A selection of T cell receptor beta chains follows, all from one sample in a study of blood T cells in healthy people across ages. MiXCR was run by TCRdb on the 5' RACE reads, yielding one entry per CDR3 protein. Of around 1,700,000 distinct CDR3 sequences listed, about 30% are singletons. Input material: blood. Every receptor here comes from a woman aged 25 to 39 in good health. Each CDR3 is given with its conserved first and last residue. D genes are given only for firm matches. Where a row states a size, it is once, few, many or the class of an expanded clone; other rows omit it.

d_gene	v_gene	abundance	j_gene	CDR3nt	CDR3aa
TRBD2	TRBV30	few	TRBJ2-7	TGTGCCTGGAGTTTGCGACTAGCGGGGGGGGGCGAGCAGTACTTC	CAWSLRLAGGGEQYF
TRBD2	TRBV5-5	NA	TRBJ2-1	TGTGCCAGCAGCTTGGCCTTCGGGCTAGCGGGCAATGAGCAGTTCTTC	CASSLAFGLAGNEQFF
NA	TRBV11-2	NA	TRBJ2-1	TGTGCCAGCAACCCCCCCAGGGGTTACAATGAGCAGTTCTTC	CASNPPRGYNEQFF
NA	TRBV4-2	NA	TRBJ2-3	TGTGCCAGCAGACATCTTGGAGTCGGGGACGGCACAGATACGCAGTATTTT	CASRHLGVGDGTDTQYF
NA	TRBV7-9	few	TRBJ2-5	TGTGCCAGCAGCCCTGGATCTAGCAAAGAGACCCAGTACTTC	CASSPGSSKETQYF
NA	TRBV2	NA	TRBJ1-5	TGTGCCAGCAGTGAACTAAGTAGGAATCAGCCCCAGCATTTT	CASSELSRNQPQHF
NA	TRBV5-1	many	TRBJ2-4	TGCGCCAGCAGCTCCAGGGCGGGGGCCAAAAACATTCAGTACTTC	CASSSRAGAKNIQYF
TRBD2	TRBV5-1	NA	TRBJ2-1	TGCGCCAGCAGCTTGGATCCTCTAGCGGGGCAATACAATGAGCAGTTCTTC	CASSLDPLAGQYNEQFF
TRBD2	TRBV6-1	many	TRBJ2-5	TGTGCCAGCAAGAACCGGGGACTAGCGGGGGATCTTTCCGAGGAGACCCAGTACTTC	CASKNRGLAGDLSEETQYF
NA	TRBV6-5	few	TRBJ2-5	TGTGCCAGCAGTCTACTATCCGGGGACCAAGAGACCCAGTACTTC	CASSLLSGDQETQYF
NA	TRBV7-9	NA	TRBJ2-7	TGTGCCAGCAGCTTTGGTGGACTAAAGATCGACGAGCAGTACTTC	CASSFGGLKIDEQYF
TRBD2	TRBV29-1	NA	TRBJ2-1	TGCAGCGTCCAGACTAGCGGGGGGCTATACTCCTACAATGAGCAGTTCTTC	CSVQTSGGLYSYNEQFF
NA	TRBV3-1	few	TRBJ1-6	TGTGCCAGCAGCTACAGGTTTGATTCACCCCTCCACTTT	CASSYRFDSPLHF
TRBD2	TRBV7-6	NA	TRBJ2-1	TGTGTCAGCAGCCTTAGGATAGCGGGGGGGCCCGGCGATGAGCAGTTCTTC	CVSSLRIAGGPGDEQFF
TRBD2	TRBV20-1	many	TRBJ2-1	TGCAGTGCTAGGGACTTCCTCGGACTAGCGGGAGACTTGGCCTACAATGAGCAGTTCTTC	CSARDFLGLAGDLAYNEQFF
NA	TRBV20-1	NA	TRBJ2-5	TGCAGTGCTGCCTTGACGACCCAGTACTTC	CSAALTTQYF
NA	TRBV29-1	few	TRBJ2-7	TGCAGCGTTGAGACCAGGGGATACGAGCAGTACTTC	CSVETRGYEQYF
NA	TRBV2	few	TRBJ1-2	TGTGCCAGCAGTGTACAGGGAATGGATGGCTACACCTTC	CASSVQGMDGYTF
NA	TRBV9	NA	TRBJ1-2	TGTGCCAGCAACGTTTCCGGGACTCCTTATGGCTACACCTTC	CASNVSGTPYGYTF
TRBD1	TRBV19	NA	TRBJ1-5	TGTGCCAGTACCACAGGACAGGGTGAGCAGCCCCAGCATTTT	CASTTGQGEQPQHF
NA	TRBV6-5	many	TRBJ2-7	TGTGCCAGCAGTCCCTTAGCCTCGGGATCCGAGCAGTACTTC	CASSPLASGSEQYF
TRBD1	TRBV4-1	NA	TRBJ2-7	TGCGCCAACAGCCAAGAAGGGGGGACAGGGACCTACGAGCAGTACTTC	CANSQEGGTGTYEQYF